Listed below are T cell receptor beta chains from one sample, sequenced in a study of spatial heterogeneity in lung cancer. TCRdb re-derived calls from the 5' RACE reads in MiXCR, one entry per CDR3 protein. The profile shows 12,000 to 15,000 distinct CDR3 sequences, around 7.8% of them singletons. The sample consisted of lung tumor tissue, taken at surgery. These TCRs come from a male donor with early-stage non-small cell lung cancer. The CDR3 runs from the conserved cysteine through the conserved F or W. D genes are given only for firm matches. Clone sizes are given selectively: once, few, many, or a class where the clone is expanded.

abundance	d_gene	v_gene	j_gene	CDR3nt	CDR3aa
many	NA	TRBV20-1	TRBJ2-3	TGCAGTGTTCTCCAGGGAAGCGGACGCACAGATACGCAGTATTTT	CSVLQGSGRTDTQYF
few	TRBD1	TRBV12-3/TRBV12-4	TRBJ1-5	TGTGCCAGCGGGGACAGGGTCCAGCCCCAGCATTTT	CASGDRVQPQHF
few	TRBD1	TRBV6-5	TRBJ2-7	TGTGCCAGCAGGGGGACAGGGAGCTACGAGCAGTACTTC	CASRGTGSYEQYF
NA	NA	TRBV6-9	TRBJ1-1	TGTGCCAGCAGTTATTCGGACAGCCTGAACACTGAAGCTTTCTTT	CASSYSDSLNTEAFF
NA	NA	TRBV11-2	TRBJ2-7	TGTGCCAGCAGCTTATCTTACAACGACGAGCAGTACTTC	CASSLSYNDEQYF
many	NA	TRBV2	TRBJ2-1	TGTGCCAGCCTCGGTTCCCACAATGAGCAGTTCTTC	CASLGSHNEQFF
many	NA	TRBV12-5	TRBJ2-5	TGTGCTAGTGGACTACCACCGAAACTAGCTCCAACCCGCCAAGAGACCCAGTACTTC	CASGLPPKLAPTRQETQYF
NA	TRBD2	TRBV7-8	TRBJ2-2	TGTGCCAGCAGCTCCCGGGGACTAGCGGCGTTGAACACCGGGGAGCTGTTTTTT	CASSSRGLAALNTGELFF
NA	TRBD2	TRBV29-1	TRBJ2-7	TGCAGCGGGGGGGGAGGATCCTCCTACGAGCAGTACTTC	CSGGGGSSYEQYF
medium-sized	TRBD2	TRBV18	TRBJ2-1	TGTGCCAGCTCGCCAATAGGACTAGCGGGAGGGCCTGAGCAGTTCTTC	CASSPIGLAGGPEQFF
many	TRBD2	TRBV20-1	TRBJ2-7	TGCAGTGCTAGTAAAGGGACTACCTCCTACGAGCAGTACTTC	CSASKGTTSYEQYF
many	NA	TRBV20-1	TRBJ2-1	TGCAGTGCTAGAGATTCTGCAGGAGGGAACACGTTATACAATGAGCAGTTCTTC	CSARDSAGGNTLYNEQFF
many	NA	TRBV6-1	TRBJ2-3	TGTGCCAGCAGTGAAACAGGGCTTTGGTCGGCAGATACGCAGTATTTT	CASSETGLWSADTQYF
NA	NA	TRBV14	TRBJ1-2	TGTGCCAGCAGCCAATCCGACTATGGCTACACCTTC	CASSQSDYGYTF
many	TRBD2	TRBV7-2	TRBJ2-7	TGTGCCAGCAGCTTACGGACTAGCGGGAGTTTTTACGAGCAGTACTTC	CASSLRTSGSFYEQYF
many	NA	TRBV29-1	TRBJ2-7	TGCAGCGCCTCTGAGGAGTACGAGCAGTACTTC	CSASEEYEQYF
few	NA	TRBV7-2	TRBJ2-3	TGTGCCAGCAGCTTAGTAAGCGCGGGTACGCAGTATTTT	CASSLVSAGTQYF
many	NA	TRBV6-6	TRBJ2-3	TGTGCCAGCAGCCTTTGGGCCAACACAGATACGCAGTATTTT	CASSLWANTDTQYF
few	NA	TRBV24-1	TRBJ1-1	TGTGCCACCAGTGCGGGTGGGGGCACTGAAGCTTTCTTT	CATSAGGGTEAFF
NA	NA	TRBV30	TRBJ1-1	TGTGCCTGGAGTTTGACTGCGGAAGCTTTCTTT	CAWSLTAEAFF
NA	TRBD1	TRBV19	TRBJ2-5	TGTGCCAGTATACGGAAGACAGGGGTTAGGGAGACCCAGTACTTC	CASIRKTGVRETQYF
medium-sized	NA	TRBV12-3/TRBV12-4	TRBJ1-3	TGTGCCAGCAGTGGGGGAGGGGTTTTCTCTGGAAACACCATATATTTT	CASSGGGVFSGNTIYF
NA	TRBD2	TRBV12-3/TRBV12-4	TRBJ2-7	TGTGCCAGCAGCCTCGGACTAGCGCGCTCCTACGAGCAGTACTTC	CASSLGLARSYEQYF
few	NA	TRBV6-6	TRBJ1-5	TGTGCCACCGGGGGGGGCGGTCAGCCCCAGCATTTT	CATGGGGQPQHF
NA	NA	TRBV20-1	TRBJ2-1	TGCAGTGCTGGGTTTATAGGAGCTACCTACAATAAGCAGTTCTTC	CSAGFIGATYNKQFF
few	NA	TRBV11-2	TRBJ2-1	TGTGCCAGCCGGGGGATACTCTACAATGAGCAGTTCTTC	CASRGILYNEQFF
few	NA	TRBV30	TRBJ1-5	TGTGCCTGGAGTTCGGGGGGAAGGCAGCCCCAGCATTTT	CAWSSGGRQPQHF
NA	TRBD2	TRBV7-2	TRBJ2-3	TGTGCCAGCAGTTCCAGCGGGGATACGCAGCTTTTT	CASSSSGDTQLF
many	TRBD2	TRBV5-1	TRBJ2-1	TGCGCCAGCAAAGCGGGGGGGAAATACAATGAGCAGTTCTTC	CASKAGGKYNEQFF
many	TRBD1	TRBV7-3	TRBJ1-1	TGTGCCAGCAGCTTAAGGGCAGGGGGGGAACCTGAAGCTTTCTTT	CASSLRAGGEPEAFF
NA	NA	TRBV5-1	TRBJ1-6	TGCGCCAGCAGCTTGGGACCTGCGGGGTCCAATTCACCCCTCCACTTT	CASSLGPAGSNSPLHF
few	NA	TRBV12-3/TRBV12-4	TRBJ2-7	TGTGCCAGCAGTTTAAACCGAGGGTACGAGCAGTACTTC	CASSLNRGYEQYF
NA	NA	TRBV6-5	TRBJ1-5	TGTGCCAGCGCCTTGGGGGTTTATAGCAATCAGCCCCAGCATTTT	CASALGVYSNQPQHF
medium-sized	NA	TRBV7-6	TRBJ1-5	TGTGCCAGCAGCTCAGGGAACAATCAGCCCCAGCATTTT	CASSSGNNQPQHF
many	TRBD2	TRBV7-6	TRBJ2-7	TGTGCCAGCAGCTTAGAGGGACTAGCGGGCGAGCAGTACTTC	CASSLEGLAGEQYF
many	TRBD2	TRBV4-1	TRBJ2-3	TGCGCCAGCAGCCAAGAGGGACTAGCGGGAAATGCGCAGTATTTT	CASSQEGLAGNAQYF
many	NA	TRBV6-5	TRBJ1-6	TGTGCCAGCAGTTACTCGAGACGGGGCACCTATAATTCACCCCTCCACTTT	CASSYSRRGTYNSPLHF
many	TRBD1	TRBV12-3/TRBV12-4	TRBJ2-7	TGTGCCAGCAGCTTGGGGGACAGGGTTTACGAGCAGTACTTC	CASSLGDRVYEQYF
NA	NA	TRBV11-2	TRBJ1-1	TGTGCCAGCAGCTTAGGGGGGGGGGCGTATACTGAAGCTTTCTTT	CASSLGGGAYTEAFF
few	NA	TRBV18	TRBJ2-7	TGTGCCAGCTCACTAGAGGACAGCTCCTACGAGCAGTACTTC	CASSLEDSSYEQYF
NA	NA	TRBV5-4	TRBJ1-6	TGTGCCAGCAGCTTGAAACAGGCCCTTAATTCACCCCTCCACTTT	CASSLKQALNSPLHF
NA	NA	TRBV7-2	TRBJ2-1	TGTGCCAGCAGCCCCGGCCGCAATGAGCAGTTCTTC	CASSPGRNEQFF
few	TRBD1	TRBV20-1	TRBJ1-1	TGCAGTGCCCCAGGACAGGGAACGGGGCACACTGAAGCTTTCTTT	CSAPGQGTGHTEAFF
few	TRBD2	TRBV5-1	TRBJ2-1	TGCGCCAGCAGCGGGGGGGAGGGCCTTAATGAGCAGTTCTTC	CASSGGEGLNEQFF
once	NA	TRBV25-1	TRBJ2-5	TGTGCCAGCAGTGCCCGAAGGCAGCAAGAGACCCAGTACTTC	CASSARRQQETQYF
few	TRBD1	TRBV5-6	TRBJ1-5	TGTGCCAGCAGCTCGGGGGGCCGAACCGGGACAGTCTTTGGGCAGCCCCAGCATTTT	CASSSGGRTGTVFGQPQHF
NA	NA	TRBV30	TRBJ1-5	TGTGCCTGGAGCCTGGCAAGCAATCAGCCCCAGCATTTT	CAWSLASNQPQHF
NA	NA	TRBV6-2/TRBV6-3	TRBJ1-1	TGTGCCAGCAGCCAAATAAGTGAAGCTTTCTTT	CASSQISEAFF
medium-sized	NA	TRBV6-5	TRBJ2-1	TGTGCCAGCAGTTTTACGGCGCTAGGATGGCCCAATGAGCAGTTCTTC	CASSFTALGWPNEQFF
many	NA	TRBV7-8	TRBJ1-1	TGTGCCAGCAGCCAGGATGGGGGAGGCGAGGGGACGGCTTTCTTT	CASSQDGGGEGTAFF
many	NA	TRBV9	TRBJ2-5	TGTGCCAGCAGCGTAGGAGACAAGGAGACCCAGTACTTC	CASSVGDKETQYF
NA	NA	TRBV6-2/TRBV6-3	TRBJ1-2	TGTGCCAGCAGTTACTCGAAGGCCCAGATCTATGGCTACACCTTC	CASSYSKAQIYGYTF